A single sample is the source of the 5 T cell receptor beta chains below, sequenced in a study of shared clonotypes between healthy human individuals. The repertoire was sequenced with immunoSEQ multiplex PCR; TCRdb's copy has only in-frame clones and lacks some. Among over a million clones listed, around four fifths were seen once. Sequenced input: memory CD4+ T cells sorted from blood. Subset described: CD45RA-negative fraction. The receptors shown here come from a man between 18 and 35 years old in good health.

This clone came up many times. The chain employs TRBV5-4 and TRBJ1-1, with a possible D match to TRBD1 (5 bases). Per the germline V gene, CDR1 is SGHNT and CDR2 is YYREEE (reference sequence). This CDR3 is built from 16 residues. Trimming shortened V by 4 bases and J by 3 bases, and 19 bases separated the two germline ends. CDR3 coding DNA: TGTGCCAGCAGCCCCTTCCCCATCAGGGACGACACTGAAGCTTTCTTT. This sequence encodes CASSPFPIRDDTEAFF.

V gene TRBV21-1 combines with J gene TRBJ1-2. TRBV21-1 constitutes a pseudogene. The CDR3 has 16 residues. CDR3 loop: CASSSWVREANYGYTF. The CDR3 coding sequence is TGTGCCAGCAGCTCTTGGGTCCGGGAAGCTAACTATGGCTACACCTTC.

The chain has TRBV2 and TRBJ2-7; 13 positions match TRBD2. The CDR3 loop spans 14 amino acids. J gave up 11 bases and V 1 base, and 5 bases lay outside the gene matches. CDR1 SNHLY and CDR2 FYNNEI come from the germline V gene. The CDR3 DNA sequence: TGTGCCAGCAGTGAAGGCTTGACTAGCGGGGGGAAGTACTTC. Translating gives CASSEGLTSGGKYF.

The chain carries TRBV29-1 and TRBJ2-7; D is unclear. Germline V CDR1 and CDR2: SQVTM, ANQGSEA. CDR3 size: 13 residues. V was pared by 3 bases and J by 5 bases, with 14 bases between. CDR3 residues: CSVESPQENEQYF. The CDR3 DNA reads TGCAGCGTTGAGTCCCCTCAGGAGAACGAGCAGTACTTC.

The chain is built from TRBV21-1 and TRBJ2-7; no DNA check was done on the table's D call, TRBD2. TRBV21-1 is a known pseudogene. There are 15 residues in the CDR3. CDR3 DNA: TGTGCCAGCAGCAAAGCAGTTGGGCGGGCCTACGAGCAGTACTTC. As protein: CASSKAVGRAYEQYF.